This T cell receptor (beta chain) was documented in a study of T-cell reconstitution after alpha-beta-depleted transplantation in children. General observations from the study: Several hundred rapidly expanded clones from non-depleted graft cells reportedly supplied alpha-beta T cells about two months post-transplant.

During its preparation, the TCRbeta library received unique molecular identifiers. MiXCR, applied by TCRdb to the PCR reads, yields one record per CDR3 protein. Of 700,000 to 950,000 distinct CDR3 sequences in the sample, around 17% were seen once. The CDR3 extends over 16 amino acids. V shed 5 bases and J shed 3 bases, with 17 bases lying between them. Germline V gives CDR1 SGHVS, CDR2 FNYEAQ. As regards this clonotype: Antigen: not known.

This chain uses TRBV7-6 with TRBJ2-1; D is uncertain. Source: PBMCs, mostly from graft donor cells, taken 360 days after TCRalphabeta/CD19-depleted stem cell transplant. This sequence originates from a male patient aged 10 to 17 who had a stem cell transplant for acute lymphoblastic leukemia, so the T cells may come from the graft donor. This CDR3 is CASSPLLGPYYNEQFF. The CDR3 coding sequence is TGTGCCAGCAGCCCCCTGCTTGGGCCCTACTACAATGAGCAGTTCTTC.